These T cell receptor beta chains were read from a single sample in a study of blood T cell repertoires in COVID-19. Assay: immunoSEQ multiplex PCR; the TCRdb copy retains only in-frame clones and omits some. The table includes approximately 140,000 clones, 85% to 90% detected once. The sample comprised peripheral blood. Receptors originate from a human donor in a cohort sampled during active COVID-19. CDR3s leave out the opening cysteine and the closing phenylalanine or tryptophan. Fields, in order: J gene, V gene, CDR3 protein.

J: TRBJ1-1
V: TRBV28
CDR3: ASSVNDRGFNTEAF

J: TRBJ2-2
V: TRBV9
CDR3: ASSQAGSGELF

J: TRBJ2-3
V: TRBV10-2
CDR3: ASRASGGLDTQY

J: TRBJ1-1
V: TRBV9
CDR3: ASSVGGRTEAF

J: TRBJ1-1
V: TRBV3-1/TRBV3-2
CDR3: ASSQGGTRGLSEAF

J: TRBJ1-2
V: TRBV6-5
CDR3: ASSLTGPYGYT

J: TRBJ2-7
V: TRBV6-5
CDR3: ASSYSNYRDYEQY

J: TRBJ2-2
V: TRBV6-6
CDR3: ASSKRGRSNTGELF

J: TRBJ2-2
V: TRBV6-5
CDR3: ASTSWGNTGELF

J: TRBJ2-7
V: TRBV7-8
CDR3: ASSLTGSGSWEQY

J: TRBJ1-2
V: TRBV6-2/TRBV6-3
CDR3: ASSRTAYGYT

J: TRBJ1-3
V: TRBV19
CDR3: ASTGTNSGNTIY

J: TRBJ2-6
V: TRBV6-6
CDR3: ASSQTGGNVLT

J: TRBJ2-2
V: TRBV6-6
CDR3: ASSHDRVGLGNTGELF

J: TRBJ2-3
V: TRBV2
CDR3: ASSDRHVTDTQY

J: TRBJ2-1
V: TRBV7-9
CDR3: ASSLALAGGHEQF

J: TRBJ1-5
V: TRBV7-9
CDR3: ASSLGLTSNQPQH

J: TRBJ2-7
V: TRBV29-1
CDR3: SVGDSNYEQY

J: TRBJ1-1
V: TRBV5-1
CDR3: ASSLTPLQRGAYTEAF

J: TRBJ1-5
V: TRBV30
CDR3: AWARGGDQPQH

J: TRBJ1-6
V: TRBV30
CDR3: AWSLGGADSPLH

J: TRBJ1-5
V: TRBV4-1
CDR3: ASSQDRFQPQH

J: TRBJ1-2
V: TRBV7-2
CDR3: ASSLSGGGFGYT

J: TRBJ1-2
V: TRBV28
CDR3: ASNGANYGYT

J: TRBJ2-1
V: TRBV5-1
CDR3: ASRPIPGLAEQF

J: TRBJ2-7
V: TRBV7-9
CDR3: ASSPRGRGYEQY

J: TRBJ2-5
V: TRBV7-2
CDR3: ASSRGAGKQETQY

J: TRBJ2-7
V: TRBV5-6
CDR3: ASSLAPGGTSYEQY

J: TRBJ2-2
V: TRBV6-5
CDR3: ASSRTDRAGGELF

J: TRBJ2-2
V: TRBV6-4
CDR3: ASSESGGAGGELF

J: TRBJ1-6
V: TRBV30
CDR3: AWSARGTYNSPLH

J: TRBJ2-7
V: TRBV5-1
CDR3: ASSLAISGGYEQY

J: TRBJ1-2
V: TRBV6-5
CDR3: ASSYSTDYGYT

J: TRBJ2-3
V: TRBV6-2/TRBV6-3
CDR3: ASSHTDTQY

J: TRBJ2-1
V: TRBV6-1
CDR3: ASSEDGGDNEQF

J: TRBJ2-3
V: TRBV10-2
CDR3: ASSELTTADTQY

J: TRBJ2-5
V: TRBV19
CDR3: ASSPRGRGETQY

J: TRBJ2-3
V: TRBV19
CDR3: ASSQASGMTDTQY

J: TRBJ2-1
V: TRBV7-3
CDR3: ASSLFGGTGPGDEQF